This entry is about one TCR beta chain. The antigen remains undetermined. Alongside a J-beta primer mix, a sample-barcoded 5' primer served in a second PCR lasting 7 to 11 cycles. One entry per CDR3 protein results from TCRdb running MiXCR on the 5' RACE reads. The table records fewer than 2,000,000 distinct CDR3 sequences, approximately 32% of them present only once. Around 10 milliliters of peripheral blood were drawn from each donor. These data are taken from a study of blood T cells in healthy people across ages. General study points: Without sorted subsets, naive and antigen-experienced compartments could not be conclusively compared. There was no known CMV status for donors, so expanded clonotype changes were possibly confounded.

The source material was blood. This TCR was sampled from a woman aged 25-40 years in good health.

Here the CDR3 reads CASSRADRGQPQHF. The CDR3 nucleotides read TGTGCCAGCAGTCGAGCGGACAGGGGACAGCCCCAGCATTTT. The V call is TRBV2, the J call TRBJ1-5, with 9 bases lining up with TRBD1. V was pared by 5 bases and J by 7 bases, with 6 bases of the junction left unmatched. The CDR3 has 14 residues. Germline V gives CDR1 SNHLY, CDR2 FYNNEI.